This TCR beta chain comes out of a study of blood T cell repertoires in COVID-19. V dropped 0 bases and J dropped 8; count of bases not matched to a gene: 10. The CDR3 consists of 16 residues. In germline, CDR1 is LNHNV, CDR2 YYDKDF (reference sequence). The protocol was immunoSEQ multiplex PCR, while the TCRdb copy is restricted to in-frame clones and leaves out a portion. Here the sample spans fewer than 180,000 clones, more than 80% being singletons. The sequencing input was peripheral blood. V is TRBV15 and J is TRBJ2-1; TRBD1 agrees at 7 bases. The TCR sequence derives from a man between 65 and 85 years old with acute or convalescent COVID-19. The CDR3 spells CATSRDLGTVGDEQFF. Here the CDR3 DNA reads TGTGCCACCAGCAGAGATTTAGGGACAGTAGGTGATGAGCAGTTCTTC.